Shown below are 4 T cell receptor beta chains from a single sample sequenced in a study of CD8+ T cells in alopecia areata (dated by TCRdb to the late 2010s). Receptor amplification or capture employed the immunoSEQ multiplex PCR assay. To provide template for TCR sequencing, every sample had RNA extracted and reverse transcribed into cDNA. In TCRdb, the immuneACCESS table is reduced to in-frame sequences with V and J assigned. These tables do not hold every clone; where another copy was compared, an unresolved V gene accounts for under half, and the others remain unexplained. The sample table shows 150,000 to 200,000 clones, and 55% are seen once. The ten largest clones add up to around 4.8% of the sample. Sequencing was carried out using CD4+ T cells sorted from blood. These receptors were taken from a human donor in good health.

The count of this clone is one. Here the CDR3 DNA reads TGTGCCAGCAGTCGCTCCGGGACCCTAACCTACGAGCAGTACTTC. Its protein is CASSRSGTLTYEQYF. The chain recombines TRBV27 with TRBJ2-7, with D possibly called TRBD1 or TRBD2 (5 bases each). The V and J ends lost 5 bases and 2 bases respectively, with 16 bases between them. This CDR3 comprises 15 residues. Germline values: CDR1 MNHEY, CDR2 SMNVEV (reference sequence).

This clone has only a few counts. This chain joins TRBV7-9 and TRBJ1-4; D not resolved. Trimming removed 5 bases at V and 8 bases at J, with 9 bases between. Per the germline V gene, CDR1 is SEHNR and CDR2 is FQNEAQ (reference sequence). The CDR3 length is 12 residues. The CDR3 DNA reads as TGTGCCAGCAGCGCACTGAGGGAAAAACTGTTTTTT. Its translation: CASSALREKLFF.

This clone occurred once. The chain is built from TRBV23-1 and TRBJ2-7, with D maybe TRBD1 (6 bases). TRBV23-1 is identified as an open reading frame with a role that is uncertain. Trimming pared 4 bases from V and 5 bases from J, leaving 9 bases between. The CDR3 totals 12 residues. CDR3 sequence reads: CASSRQAHEQYF. CDR3 DNA: TGCGCCAGCAGTCGACAGGCCCACGAGCAGTACTTC.

The sample holds one count of this clone. This chain joins TRBV30 and TRBJ1-2, with a possible D match to TRBD1 (6 bases). The V and J ends lost 7 bases and 4 bases respectively, with 16 bases between them. Germline V gene data show CDR1 as GTSNPN and CDR2 as SVGIG (reference sequence). The CDR3 is 13 amino acids. CDR3 DNA sequence: TGTGCCTCAGAGTGGAGGGGGAGCTATGGCTACACCTTC. Protein sequence: CASEWRGSYGYTF. Variable domain in full (rest from reference TRBV30 and TRBJ1-2): SQTIHQWPATLVQPVGSPLSLECTVEGTSNPNLYWYRQAAGRGLQLLFYSVGIGQISSEVPQNLSASRPQDRQFILSSKKLLLSDSGFYLCASEWRGSYGYTFGSGTRLTVV.